Below are 5 T cell receptor beta chains sequenced from a single sample in a study of tissue T cells after allogeneic stem cell transplantation (dated by TCRdb to 2022 to 2024). Sample time point, as interpreted from the label and publication: human tissue collected at research (rapid) autopsy. Libraries came from the immunoSEQ multiplex PCR assay. TCRdb limited this immuneACCESS table to in-frame rearrangements with V and J called. A share of clones is missing; checked studies link under half to unresolved V genes, and the rest is unexplained. This sample holds roughly 3,500 clones; approximately 63% were observed only once. The leading ten clones occupy 25% to 30% of the sample. The starting material was tissue from the ileum, obtained at autopsy. These receptors were collected from a male donor aged 60 or older with lung cancer.

This clone was seen only a few times. V gene TRBV18 combines with J gene TRBJ1-2; 9 nucleotides align to TRBD1. The J segment lost 7 bases and the V segment lost 2 bases, leaving 2 bases of the junction unmatched. The V gene's germline CDR1 is KGHSH and CDR2 LQKENI. This CDR3 contains 13 residues. CDR3 region: CASSPTDRGGYTF. The CDR3 DNA reads as TGTGCCAGCTCACCAACGGACAGGGGTGGCTACACCTTC.

J is TRBJ2-3 and V is TRBV6-5; D remains unclear. V was pared by 6 bases and J by 2 bases, with 3 bases between. This CDR3 is built from 11 residues. Germline V gene lookup returns CDR1 MNHEY and CDR2 SVGAGI. CDR3: CASRLTDTQYF. For the CDR3, the DNA is TGTGCCAGCAGACTCACAGATACGCAGTATTTT.

This clone is judged large. The chain has TRBV2 and TRBJ1-4, with D tentatively TRBD1 (6 bases). CDR1 is SNHLY, CDR2 FYNNEI, per germline. The V and J ends lost 4 bases and 1 base respectively, with 10 bases between them. CDR3 size: 15 residues. In DNA form, the CDR3 reads TGTGCCAGCAGTGTTCCAGGGGAAACTAATGAAAAACTGTTTTTT. This sequence encodes CASSVPGETNEKLFF.

This clone is classed as large. The CDR3 bases are TGTGCCAGCAGCCCCGGATTGCGGATCTCCTACGAGCAGTACTTC. Its protein is CASSPGLRISYEQYF. This chain joins TRBV5-6 and TRBJ2-7; D remains unclear. Looked up from germline, CDR1 is SGHDT and CDR2 is YYEEEE. The CDR3 spans 15 residues. V was pared by 4 bases and J by 0 bases, with 14 bases between.

This clone was detected a few times. The chain carries TRBV7-9 and TRBJ2-3, with TRBD2 matching over 9 bases. Germline values: CDR1 SEHNR, CDR2 FQNEAQ (reference sequence). V gave up 0 bases and J gave up 4 bases; unmatched junction bases: 2. The CDR3 extends over 15 amino acids. The CDR3 reads CASSLASGRSDTQYF. The CDR3 DNA sequence: TGTGCCAGCAGCTTAGCCAGCGGGAGGTCAGATACGCAGTATTTT. The full variable domain, rest sourced from reference TRBV7-9 and TRBJ2-3, is DTGVSQNPRHKITKRGQNVTFRCDPISEHNRLYWYRQTLGQGPEFLTYFQNEAQLEKSRLLSDRFSAERPKGSFSTLEIQRTEQGDSAMYLCASSLASGRSDTQYFGPGTRLTVL.